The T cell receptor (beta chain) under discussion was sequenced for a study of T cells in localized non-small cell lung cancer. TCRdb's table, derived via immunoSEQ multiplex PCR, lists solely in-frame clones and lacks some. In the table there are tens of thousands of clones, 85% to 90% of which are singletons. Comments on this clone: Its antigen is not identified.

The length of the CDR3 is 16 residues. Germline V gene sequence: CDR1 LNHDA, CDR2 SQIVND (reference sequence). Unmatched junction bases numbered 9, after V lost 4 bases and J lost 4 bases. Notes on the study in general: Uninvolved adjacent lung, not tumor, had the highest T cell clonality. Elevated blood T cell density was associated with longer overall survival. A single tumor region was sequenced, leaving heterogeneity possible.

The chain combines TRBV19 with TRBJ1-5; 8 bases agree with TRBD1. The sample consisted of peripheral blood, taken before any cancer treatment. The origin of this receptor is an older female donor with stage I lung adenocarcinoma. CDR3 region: CASSTRDRNWNQPQHF. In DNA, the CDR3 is TGTGCCAGTAGTACCCGGGACAGGAATTGGAATCAGCCCCAGCATTTT. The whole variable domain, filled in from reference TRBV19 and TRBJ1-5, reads DGGITQSPKYLFRKEGQNVTLSCEQNLNHDAMYWYRQDPGQGLRLIYYSQIVNDFQKGDIAEGYSVSREKKESFPLTVTSAQKNPTAFYLCASSTRDRNWNQPQHFGDGTRLSIL.